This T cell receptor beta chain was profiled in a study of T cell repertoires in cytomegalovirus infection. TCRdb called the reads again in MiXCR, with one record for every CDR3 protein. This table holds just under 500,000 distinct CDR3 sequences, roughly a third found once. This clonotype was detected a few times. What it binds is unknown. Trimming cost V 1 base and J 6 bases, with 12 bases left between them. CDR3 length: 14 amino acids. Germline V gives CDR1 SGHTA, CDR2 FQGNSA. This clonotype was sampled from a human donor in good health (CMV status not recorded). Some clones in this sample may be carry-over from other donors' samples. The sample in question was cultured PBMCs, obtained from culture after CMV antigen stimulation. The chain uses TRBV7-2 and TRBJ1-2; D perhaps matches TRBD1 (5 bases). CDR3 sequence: CASSLVTGGNGYTF. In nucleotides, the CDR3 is TGTGCCAGCAGCTTAGTGACCGGGGGAAATGGCTACACCTTC.